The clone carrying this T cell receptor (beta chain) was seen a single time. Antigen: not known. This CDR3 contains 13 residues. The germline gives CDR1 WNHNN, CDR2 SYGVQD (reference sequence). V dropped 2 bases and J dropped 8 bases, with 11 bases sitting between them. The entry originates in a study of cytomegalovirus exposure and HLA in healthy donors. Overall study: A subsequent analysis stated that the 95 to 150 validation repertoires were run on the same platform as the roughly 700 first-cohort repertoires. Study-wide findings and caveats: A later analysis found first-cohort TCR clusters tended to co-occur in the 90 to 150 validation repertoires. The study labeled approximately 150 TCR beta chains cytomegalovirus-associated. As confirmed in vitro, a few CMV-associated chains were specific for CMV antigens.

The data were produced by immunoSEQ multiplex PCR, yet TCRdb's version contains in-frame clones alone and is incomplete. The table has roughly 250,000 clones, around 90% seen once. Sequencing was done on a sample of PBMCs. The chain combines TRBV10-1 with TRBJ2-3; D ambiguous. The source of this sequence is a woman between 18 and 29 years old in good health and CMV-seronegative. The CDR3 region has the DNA TGCGCCAGCAGTGAGGGGCCTTATGCTACGCAGTATTTT. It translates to CASSEGPYATQYF.